This T cell receptor (beta chain) was sequenced during a study of blood T cell repertoires in COVID-19 (dated by TCRdb to 2020 to 2021). Describing the broader study: The collaborator samples originated in the United States, Italy and Spain and spanned the acute and convalescent phases of COVID-19. The material from the prospective study consisted of cDNA or gDNA derived from T cells, B-cell-depleted T cells, or PBMCs. Subjects who had been exposed to COVID-19, were actively infected with it, or had recovered from it provided the deeply sampled blood TCRbeta repertoires that made up the dataset. The repertoires were made available in a free public database intended to serve as a resource for research on the immune response to SARS-CoV-2. Samples came from the ongoing ImmuneRACE study (first 160 participants) plus 1,254 subjects from 6 global collaborators. A de-identified subject ID, COVID-19 status, age in years and sex were almost always included in the sample metadata. HLA class I and class II types, where available, came from metadata supplied by the sample provider rather than from assay-based typing. Overall study outcomes, separate from this receptor: Clinical and demographic metadata were provided uncurated, with the amount varying by source and participant.

Enrolling through a virtual design, the prospective study's participants ranged in age from roughly 18 to 89 years and lived across more than 20 United States geographic areas. Cohort assignment in the prospective study relied on participant-reported clinical history from a screening survey and a study questionnaire. ImmuneRACE Cohort 3 recovered participants were defined by two consecutive negative NP/OP PCR tests, healthcare professional clearance, or symptom resolution. In the prospective study, whole blood, serum and a nasopharyngeal or oropharyngeal swab were collected from each participant by mobile phlebotomists. Over an approximately 2-month period, participants in the prospective study had the option of providing additional blood draws and questionnaires. Blood samples from the prospective study were shipped frozen or at room temperature prior to DNA extraction. This clone has just a few counts. What this receptor recognizes is not known. No base quality values were provided; no much bigger clone lies one nucleotide off.

TCRbeta CDR3 regions were amplified from genomic DNA using the immunoSEQ Assay, a bias-controlled multiplex PCR. As for the original processing: The number of nucleated cells in each sample was estimated by amplification of reference gene primers within the assay. To quantify the absolute abundance of each unique TCRbeta CDR3 rearrangement, sequence reads were collapsed and filtered. Productive Simpson clonality was computed per sample as the square root of Simpson's diversity index over productive rearrangements. TCRdb's version of the immuneACCESS table is confined to in-frame rearrangements and falls short of the full clone set. An unresolved V gene accounts for under half of the shortfall where checked; the remainder is of unknown origin. That table gives V, J and clone size, and the DNA gave D and trimming. The sample contains hundreds of thousands of clones, roughly 87% of them found a single time. The top ten hold more than 8.5% of the sample.

V and J are trimmed by 4 bases and 5 bases, and the gene matches miss 12 bases of the junction. According to the germline V gene, CDR1 reads SGHRS and CDR2 reads YFSETQ. The CDR3 spans 16 residues, from the cysteine through the phenylalanine. Here the CDR3 DNA is all that survives: 48 bases in frame from base 1. The sequenced sample was PBMCs or T cells enriched from blood (not recorded which). The chain couples TRBV5-1 to TRBJ1-1; a stretch of 9 junction bases matches TRBD1. The sequence was collected from a woman younger than 30 who had recovered from COVID-19. The CDR3 has the sequence CASSAGDRDKRTEAFF. The DNA reads TGCGCCAGCAGCGCGGGGGACAGGGATAAGCGGACTGAAGCTTTCTTT.